Listed here are 24 T cell receptor beta chains from one sample, sequenced in a study of cytomegalovirus exposure and HLA in healthy donors. The PCR was carried out with 60 Vbeta primers and 13 Jbeta primers. This table comes from immunoSEQ multiplex PCR, and its TCRdb copy is limited to in-frame clones, with some not included. In the table there are 80,000 or so clones, 60% to 70% of which are singletons. Sequencing input: PBMCs. Source of these receptors: a man younger than 40 in good health and CMV-seropositive.

For this clone: Other nucleotide sequences in the sample specify the same CDR3. The chain is built from TRBV5-1 and TRBJ2-2; D may be TRBD1 (5 bases). Trimming pared 0 bases from V and 3 bases from J, leaving 6 bases between. There are 14 residues in the CDR3. Germline V gene data show CDR1 as SGHRS and CDR2 as YFSETQ. CDR3 protein: CASSLGQYTGELFF. The CDR3 DNA is TGCGCCAGCAGCTTGGGACAGTACACCGGGGAGCTGTTTTTT.

This clone was seen only a few times. The chain combines TRBV10-3 with TRBJ1-2; perhaps TRBD1 as D (6 bases). The CDR3 spans 12 residues. Germline V lookup: CDR1 ENHRY, CDR2 SYGVKD. Deletions cut 6 bases from V and 8 bases from J, with 13 bases between. CDR3 DNA sequence: TGTGCCATCAGGGCCGCCACAGGGGGCTACACCTTC. Amino acid sequence: CAIRAATGGYTF.

The J gene is TRBJ2-1, the V gene TRBV27; TRBD2 matches 12 bases. V lost 6 bases, J lost 3 bases, and 3 bases stayed unmatched. In germline, CDR1 is MNHEY, CDR2 SMNVEV (reference sequence). The CDR3 is made up of 15 amino acids. The CDR3 DNA reads as TGTGCCAGCAGGCCGACTAGCGGGAGCTACAATGAGCAGTTCTTC. Translation gives CASRPTSGSYNEQFF.

The chain is built from TRBV6-5 and TRBJ1-2; no definite D call. CDR3 length: 14 residues. The V end lost 8 bases, the J end lost 4 bases, and 17 bases lay between the germline ends. CDR1 is MNHEY and CDR2 is SVGAGI in the germline V gene. As DNA, the CDR3 is TGTGCCAGCGGGCCGGGAGGAGGCCGCTATGGCTACACCTTC. Translating it yields CASGPGGGRYGYTF.

The chain uses TRBV6-5 and TRBJ1-5, with D possibly TRBD1 on 5 matching bases. V was shortened by 8 bases and J by 0 bases, with 8 bases between the two germline ends. Per the germline V gene, CDR1 is MNHEY and CDR2 is SVGAGI. The CDR3 runs to 13 residues. CDR3 in amino acids: CASCRGSNQPQHF. The CDR3 DNA reads as TGTGCCAGCTGTAGGGGTAGCAATCAGCCCCAGCATTTT.

The chain employs TRBV5-1 and TRBJ2-3; 13 bases fit TRBD2. There are 17 residues in the CDR3. J was trimmed by 2 bases and V by 4 bases; bases with no gene match: 7. Germline-derived CDR1 and CDR2 are SGHRS and YFSETQ. For the CDR3, the DNA is TGCGCCAGCAGCCTCCGGACTAGCGGGGGCTTCACAGATACGCAGTATTTT. Its protein is CASSLRTSGGFTDTQYF.

V and J are TRBV6-1 and TRBJ1-2; no clear D gene. V lost 7 bases and J lost 1, with 10 bases in between. Germline CDR1 and CDR2: MNHNS and SASEGT. The CDR3 contains 13 residues. The CDR3 DNA reads as TGTGCCAGCAACCCGACACATAACTATGGCTACACCTTC. This codes for CASNPTHNYGYTF.

The chain links TRBV7-9 to TRBJ1-6; no clear D gene. Germline V gene sequence: CDR1 SEHNR, CDR2 FQNEAQ (reference sequence). The CDR3 contains 14 residues. Deletions cut 6 bases from V and 5 bases from J, with 11 bases between. As DNA, the CDR3 is TGTGCCAGCAGTATGACGGCGGATAATTCACCCCTCCACTTT. Its translation: CASSMTADNSPLHF.

By share of the sample, this clone is medium-sized (0.01 to 0.1%). The genes are TRBV28 and TRBJ2-7; D is unclear. Trimming took 3 bases from V and 7 from J, leaving 7 bases between them. This CDR3 region has 11 residues. CDR1 is MDHEN and CDR2 is SYDVKM in the germline V gene. In nucleotides, the CDR3 is TGTGCCAGCAGTTTTCCCGGGGAGCAGTACTTC. This translates into CASSFPGEQYF. The variable domain in full, with the rest retrieved from reference TRBV28 and TRBJ2-7, is DVKVTQSSRYLVKRTGEKVFLECVQDMDHENMFWYRQDPGLGLRLIYFSYDVKMKEKGDIPEGYSVSREKKERFSLILESASTNQTSMYLCASSFPGEQYFGPGTRLTVT.

CDR3 residues: CASSLPLAGAAGELFF. The CDR3 DNA follows: TGTGCCAGCAGTTTGCCTCTAGCGGGAGCGGCCGGGGAGCTGTTTTTT. The chain uses TRBV28 and TRBJ2-2, with TRBD2 matching over 10 bases. CDR3 length equals 16 residues. The germline V gene encodes CDR1 MDHEN and CDR2 SYDVKM. V dropped 3 bases and J dropped 6; count of bases not matched to a gene: 7.

This clone was counted a few times. The V and J genes are TRBV2 and TRBJ2-1; unclear D gene. Germline V gene lookup returns CDR1 SNHLY and CDR2 FYNNEI. There are 12 residues in the CDR3. Trimming took off 6 bases at V and 7 bases at J, with 10 bases between the two ends. The CDR3, as DNA: TGTGCCAGCAGCGTACTGCAAAATGAGCAGTTCTTC. Translation: CASSVLQNEQFF.

The sample holds one count of this clone. The V gene is TRBV6-4, the J gene TRBJ2-3; D perhaps matches TRBD1 (6 bases). The CDR3 has 14 amino acids. The V gene lost 5 bases and the J gene lost 1 base, with 10 bases spanning the gap. The germline gives CDR1 MRHNA, CDR2 SNTAGT. CDR3 amino acids: CASSLQGGTDTQYF. Here the CDR3 DNA reads TGTGCCAGCAGTCTACAGGGAGGCACAGATACGCAGTATTTT.

The J gene is TRBJ2-6, the V gene TRBV18; D remains unclear. The ends were cut back, 2 bases at V and 0 bases at J, with 8 bases in the middle. The CDR3 loop spans 16 amino acids. Germline V CDR1 and CDR2: KGHSH, LQKENI. In DNA form, the CDR3 reads TGTGCCAGCTCACCATCGGTAAGCTCTGGGGCCAACGTCCTGACTTTC. As protein: CASSPSVSSGANVLTF.

A few counts support this clone. This rearrangement joins TRBV6-5 to TRBJ2-7, with 9 bases lining up with TRBD1. The J segment lost 2 bases and the V segment lost 2 bases, leaving 4 bases of the junction unmatched. The CDR3 is made up of 15 amino acids. CDR1 and CDR2 (germline): MNHEY, SVGAGI. In DNA, the CDR3 is TGTGCCAGCAGTTACAGGGGACAGGGTACCTACGAGCAGTACTTC. The encoded protein is CASSYRGQGTYEQYF.

This chain joins TRBV19 and TRBJ1-2; 10 bases match TRBD1. The junction had 7 bases not matched to a gene; V was cut back by 5 bases and J by 1 base. CDR3 length: 16 amino acids. Looked up from germline, CDR1 is LNHDA and CDR2 is SQIVND (reference sequence). CDR3 amino acids: CASSGSRDRGNYGYTF. Here the CDR3 DNA reads TGTGCCAGTAGTGGGAGTCGGGACAGGGGTAACTATGGCTACACCTTC. Full variable domain (remainder filled in from reference TRBV19 and TRBJ1-2): DGGITQSPKYLFRKEGQNVTLSCEQNLNHDAMYWYRQDPGQGLRLIYYSQIVNDFQKGDIAEGYSVSREKKESFPLTVTSAQKNPTAFYLCASSGSRDRGNYGYTFGSGTRLTVV.

A word on this clone: Germline and junction disagree at one end, which may indicate a read error. V is TRBV23-1 and J is TRBJ2-7; D might be TRBD2 (6 bases). TRBV23-1 is sorted into the ORF group, with uncertain function. The CDR3 runs to 15 residues. CDR3 DNA sequence: TGCGCCAGCAGTCAGGGGAGGCAGGCCACCTACGAGCAGTGCTTC. Translating it yields CASSQGRQATYEQCF.

This clone has only a few counts. The gene calls are TRBV7-9 and TRBJ2-1; 9 bases are shared with TRBD1. The CDR3 runs to 15 residues. The trim removed 6 bases at V and 7 bases at J, leaving 10 bases unmatched. CDR1 SEHNR and CDR2 FQNEAQ come from the germline V gene (reference sequence). CDR3 sequence: CASRGGTGRRNEQFF. DNA for the CDR3: TGTGCCAGCAGGGGCGGGACAGGGCGAAGGAATGAGCAGTTCTTC.

This chain links TRBV19 with TRBJ2-2; tentative D call: TRBD1 (5 bases). Trimming cost V 3 bases and J 3 bases, with 11 bases left between them. Germline CDR1 and CDR2: LNHDA and SQIVND (reference sequence). This CDR3 is built from 15 residues. DNA for the CDR3: TGTGCCAGTAGTATTTCTGGGGCCGACACCGGGGAGCTGTTTTTT. This gives the protein CASSISGADTGELFF.

J is TRBJ2-7 and V is TRBV6-5, with D maybe TRBD2 (5 bases). The CDR3 spans 14 residues. Germline V CDR1 and CDR2: MNHEY, SVGAGI. Trimming took off 4 bases at V and 2 bases at J, with 12 bases between the two ends. For the CDR3, the DNA is TGTGCCAGCAGTTGCTCGAGGGCCCCCTACGAGCAGTACTTC. Its translation is CASSCSRAPYEQYF.

This sequence joins TRBV27 and TRBJ1-1, with TRBD1 as a possible D gene (5 bases). V was pared by 2 bases and J by 0 bases, with 7 bases between. The CDR3 spans 14 residues. The germline V gene encodes CDR1 MNHEY and CDR2 SMNVEV (reference sequence). The CDR3 coding sequence is TGTGCCAGCAGTTTACAGGGTTTGAACACTGAAGCTTTCTTT. Protein sequence: CASSLQGLNTEAFF.

The J gene is TRBJ2-5, the V gene TRBV9, with TRBD1 identical over 7 bases. The J call may not be correct, given that the DNA end is closer to TRBJ2-7. The CDR3 is 15 residues long. CDR1 and CDR2 (germline): SGDLS, YYNGEE. CDR3 coding DNA: TGTGCCAGCAGCGTGGGGACAGCCGCCTCCTACGAGCAGTACTTC. It specifies CASSVGTAASYEQYF.

This chain joins TRBV27 and TRBJ2-3, with TRBD2 matching over 8 bases. Trimming removed 8 bases from V and 6 bases from J; junction bases left unmatched: 13. The CDR3 has 15 amino acids. CDR1 MNHEY and CDR2 SMNVEV come from the germline V gene (reference sequence). This chain's CDR3 is CASSWDGRGADTQYF. The CDR3 DNA reads as TGTGCCAGCTCCTGGGATGGGCGGGGGGCGGATACGCAGTATTTT.

This rearrangement joins TRBV20-1 to TRBJ2-1; D uncertain. Germline CDR1 is DFQATT and CDR2 is SNEGSKA (reference sequence). The CDR3 runs to 10 residues. The germline V and J ends were trimmed by 6 bases and 5 bases, with 5 bases remaining between them. CDR3 DNA: TGCAGTGCCCTCCACAATGAGCAGTTCTTC. This sequence encodes CSALHNEQFF.

In DNA form, the CDR3 reads TGCGCCAGCAGCCAAGAAAATGCAGAAGACTATGGCTACACCTTC. Its protein is CASSQENAEDYGYTF. The rearrangement joins TRBV4-3 to TRBJ1-2; D remains unclear. This CDR3 region has 15 residues. Germline CDR1 LGHNA, CDR2 YSLEER. V lost 0 bases, J lost 3 bases, and 11 bases lay in between.